These T cell receptor beta chains were read from a single sample in a study of post-analysis software for immune sequencing data. TCRdb ran MiXCR on the PCR reads and lists one entry per CDR3 protein. The table has hundreds of thousands of distinct CDR3 sequences, about 40% seen once; the top ten hold 1.5% to 2%. Sequenced: blood. These receptors all stem from a girl between 5 and 17 years old with multiple sclerosis. Both conserved end residues are part of each CDR3. D genes are given only for firm matches. Expanded clones get a size class; other rows say once, few or many, or leave the size out.

D gene: TRBD1
V gene: TRBV7-2
clone size: -
J gene: TRBJ1-2
CDR3 protein: CASSRRDRGTLSGYTF
CDR3 DNA: TGTGCCAGCAGTAGGAGGGACAGGGGAACATTGAGTGGCTACACCTTC

D gene: TRBD1
V gene: TRBV29-1
clone size: few
J gene: TRBJ2-6
CDR3 protein: CSAGTGTGANVLTF
CDR3 DNA: TGCAGCGCCGGGACAGGCACTGGGGCCAACGTCCTGACTTTC

D gene: -
V gene: TRBV5-1
clone size: once
J gene: TRBJ1-5
CDR3 protein: CASSPDGNSNQPQHF
CDR3 DNA: TGCGCCAGCAGCCCGGACGGGAATAGCAATCAGCCCCAGCATTTT

D gene: TRBD2
V gene: TRBV6-5
clone size: few
J gene: TRBJ2-3
CDR3 protein: CASSSRGAGGTQYF
CDR3 DNA: TGTGCCAGCAGTTCTCGCGGGGCCGGGGGGACGCAGTATTTT

D gene: -
V gene: TRBV12-3/TRBV12-4
clone size: -
J gene: TRBJ2-1
CDR3 protein: CASSPNRDTYNEQFF
CDR3 DNA: TGTGCCAGCAGTCCTAACCGGGACACCTACAATGAGCAGTTCTTC

D gene: -
V gene: TRBV4-1
clone size: -
J gene: TRBJ1-1
CDR3 protein: CASSQASMNTEAFF
CDR3 DNA: TGCGCCAGCAGCCAAGCTAGTATGAACACTGAAGCTTTCTTT

D gene: TRBD1
V gene: TRBV5-1
clone size: -
J gene: TRBJ2-1
CDR3 protein: CASSPPSTGAAGVQFF
CDR3 DNA: TGCGCCAGCAGCCCGCCCTCGACAGGGGCCGCAGGGGTGCAGTTCTTC

D gene: -
V gene: TRBV29-1
clone size: -
J gene: TRBJ1-4
CDR3 protein: CSVRGAQNEKLFF
CDR3 DNA: TGCAGCGTACGGGGGGCGCAGAATGAAAAACTGTTTTTT

D gene: TRBD1
V gene: TRBV7-3
clone size: few
J gene: TRBJ2-1
CDR3 protein: CASSLNPDRVNNEQFF
CDR3 DNA: TGTGCCAGCAGCTTAAACCCGGACAGGGTAAACAATGAGCAGTTCTTC

D gene: TRBD2
V gene: TRBV24-1
clone size: -
J gene: TRBJ2-3
CDR3 protein: CATSDLNPLSGRTDTQYF
CDR3 DNA: TGTGCCACCAGTGATTTGAATCCTCTGAGCGGGAGGACAGATACGCAGTATTTT

D gene: -
V gene: TRBV7-8
clone size: -
J gene: TRBJ1-1
CDR3 protein: CASSLDWNGDTEAFF
CDR3 DNA: TGTGCCAGCAGCTTAGACTGGAACGGGGACACTGAAGCTTTCTTT

D gene: -
V gene: TRBV4-1
clone size: few
J gene: TRBJ2-7
CDR3 protein: CASSQDLASASYGQYF
CDR3 DNA: TGCGCCAGCAGCCAAGATCTGGCCAGCGCTTCCTACGGGCAGTACTTC

D gene: -
V gene: TRBV10-2
clone size: -
J gene: TRBJ2-5
CDR3 protein: CASSDTGEASKQYF
CDR3 DNA: TGCGCCAGCAGTGATACCGGTGAGGCGTCTAAACAGTACTTC

D gene: -
V gene: TRBV7-2
clone size: few
J gene: TRBJ2-3
CDR3 protein: CASSLRDPGRPDTQYF
CDR3 DNA: TGTGCCAGCAGCCTCCGGGACCCTGGACGCCCAGATACGCAGTATTTT

D gene: TRBD2
V gene: TRBV11-3
clone size: few
J gene: TRBJ2-5
CDR3 protein: CASSLGSSGSLRGETQYF
CDR3 DNA: TGTGCCAGCAGCTTAGGGTCTAGCGGGAGTCTTCGAGGGGAGACCCAGTACTTC

D gene: -
V gene: TRBV7-9
clone size: -
J gene: TRBJ2-1
CDR3 protein: CASSLEGDGYNEQFF
CDR3 DNA: TGTGCCAGCAGCTTGGAAGGAGATGGGTACAATGAGCAGTTCTTC

D gene: -
V gene: TRBV11-1
clone size: -
J gene: TRBJ1-5
CDR3 protein: CASSLVGNRNQPQHF
CDR3 DNA: TGTGCCAGCAGCTTAGTCGGGAATCGCAATCAGCCCCAGCATTTT

D gene: TRBD1
V gene: TRBV12-3/TRBV12-4
clone size: -
J gene: TRBJ2-7
CDR3 protein: CASSPGQGIPYEQYF
CDR3 DNA: TGTGCCAGCAGTCCCGGACAGGGAATCCCCTACGAGCAGTACTTC

D gene: -
V gene: TRBV7-6
clone size: many
J gene: TRBJ1-2
CDR3 protein: CASSPDRSYGYTF
CDR3 DNA: TGTGCCAGCAGTCCCGACAGGAGCTATGGCTACACCTTC

D gene: -
V gene: TRBV7-7
clone size: few
J gene: TRBJ2-4
CDR3 protein: CASSQVPGIAKNIQYF
CDR3 DNA: TGTGCCAGCAGCCAAGTTCCGGGAATAGCCAAAAACATTCAGTACTTC

D gene: -
V gene: TRBV7-9
clone size: -
J gene: TRBJ2-1
CDR3 protein: CASSRDLTEQFF
CDR3 DNA: TGTGCCAGCAGTCGTGACTTGACTGAGCAGTTCTTC

D gene: -
V gene: TRBV5-1
clone size: few
J gene: TRBJ2-1
CDR3 protein: CASSLGLDNEQFF
CDR3 DNA: TGCGCCAGCAGCTTGGGACTAGACAATGAGCAGTTCTTC

D gene: TRBD2
V gene: TRBV20-1
clone size: once
J gene: TRBJ2-7
CDR3 protein: CSAPDAGGSYEQYF
CDR3 DNA: TGCAGTGCACCCGACGCGGGGGGCTCCTACGAGCAGTACTTC

D gene: -
V gene: TRBV7-2
clone size: few
J gene: TRBJ1-6
CDR3 protein: CASSLVGRGDSPLHF
CDR3 DNA: TGTGCCAGCAGCTTAGTAGGGAGGGGGGATTCACCCCTCCACTTT

D gene: -
V gene: TRBV20-1
clone size: -
J gene: TRBJ1-2
CDR3 protein: CSAKGRYYGYTF
CDR3 DNA: TGCAGTGCTAAGGGACGGTACTATGGCTACACCTTC

D gene: -
V gene: TRBV6-5
clone size: -
J gene: TRBJ1-2
CDR3 protein: CASSPGPDRFGYTF
CDR3 DNA: TGTGCCAGCAGTCCCGGGCCTGACCGGTTTGGCTACACCTTC

D gene: -
V gene: TRBV7-8
clone size: -
J gene: TRBJ2-1
CDR3 protein: CASSLDPLGGLSYNEQFF
CDR3 DNA: TGTGCCAGCAGCTTAGACCCCCTAGGTGGGCTCTCCTACAATGAGCAGTTCTTC

D gene: -
V gene: TRBV2
clone size: -
J gene: TRBJ2-3
CDR3 protein: CASSVRRTLDTQYF
CDR3 DNA: TGTGCCAGCAGTGTGCGGCGGACATTAGATACGCAGTATTTT

D gene: TRBD2
V gene: TRBV5-1
clone size: -
J gene: TRBJ2-5
CDR3 protein: CAGSPGLAGWKEAQYF
CDR3 DNA: TGCGCCGGCAGCCCGGGACTAGCGGGATGGAAGGAGGCCCAGTACTTC

D gene: TRBD1
V gene: TRBV12-3/TRBV12-4
clone size: -
J gene: TRBJ2-6
CDR3 protein: CASSLAPGQGAGANVLTF
CDR3 DNA: TGTGCCAGCAGTTTAGCCCCGGGACAGGGAGCTGGGGCCAACGTCCTGACTTTC

D gene: -
V gene: TRBV11-2
clone size: -
J gene: TRBJ2-5
CDR3 protein: CASSSNGGETQYF
CDR3 DNA: TGTGCCAGCAGCTCCAACGGCGGAGAGACCCAGTACTTC

D gene: TRBD1
V gene: TRBV9
clone size: few
J gene: TRBJ1-4
CDR3 protein: CASSVGTGLNEKLFF
CDR3 DNA: TGTGCCAGCAGCGTAGGGACAGGGCTTAATGAAAAACTGTTTTTT

D gene: TRBD2
V gene: TRBV7-6
clone size: -
J gene: TRBJ2-5
CDR3 protein: CASSLGTSVPQTQYF
CDR3 DNA: TGTGCCAGCAGCTTAGGGACTAGCGTCCCGCAGACCCAGTACTTC

D gene: TRBD1
V gene: TRBV12-3/TRBV12-4
clone size: few
J gene: TRBJ2-5
CDR3 protein: CASRKPGQPQETQYF
CDR3 DNA: TGTGCCAGCAGAAAACCGGGACAGCCTCAAGAGACCCAGTACTTC

D gene: -
V gene: TRBV27
clone size: few
J gene: TRBJ2-5
CDR3 protein: CASRVRGAYQETQYF
CDR3 DNA: TGTGCCAGCCGGGTCCGGGGGGCGTACCAAGAGACCCAGTACTTC

D gene: TRBD1
V gene: TRBV4-1
clone size: few
J gene: TRBJ1-5
CDR3 protein: CASSQTTGNQPQHF
CDR3 DNA: TGCGCCAGCAGCCAGACGACAGGGAATCAGCCCCAGCATTTT

D gene: TRBD2
V gene: TRBV27
clone size: -
J gene: TRBJ2-1
CDR3 protein: CASKFGTSAYNEQFF
CDR3 DNA: TGTGCCAGCAAGTTTGGGACTAGCGCCTACAATGAGCAGTTCTTC

D gene: TRBD2
V gene: TRBV7-3
clone size: -
J gene: TRBJ2-5
CDR3 protein: CASSPTSGAARETQYF
CDR3 DNA: TGTGCCAGCAGCCCCACTAGCGGGGCCGCACGGGAGACCCAGTACTTC

D gene: -
V gene: TRBV10-1
clone size: few
J gene: TRBJ2-4
CDR3 protein: CASSESGLQNIQYF
CDR3 DNA: TGCGCCAGCAGTGAGTCGGGACTCCAAAACATTCAGTACTTC

D gene: TRBD1
V gene: TRBV10-3
clone size: once
J gene: TRBJ1-1
CDR3 protein: CAIRGQVNTEAFF
CDR3 DNA: TGTGCCATCAGGGGACAGGTGAACACTGAAGCTTTCTTT

D gene: -
V gene: TRBV20-1
clone size: once
J gene: TRBJ2-1
CDR3 protein: CSAPLADEQFF
CDR3 DNA: TGCAGTGCCCCCCTCGCAGATGAGCAGTTCTTC

D gene: -
V gene: TRBV12-3/TRBV12-4
clone size: -
J gene: TRBJ2-5
CDR3 protein: CTSSLGGFRETQYF
CDR3 DNA: TGTACCAGCAGCCTGGGTGGGTTCAGGGAGACCCAGTACTTC

D gene: -
V gene: TRBV5-1
clone size: many
J gene: TRBJ1-1
CDR3 protein: CASSLDGMNTEAFF
CDR3 DNA: TGCGCCAGCAGCCTGGACGGAATGAACACTGAAGCTTTCTTT

D gene: -
V gene: TRBV29-1
clone size: -
J gene: TRBJ2-1
CDR3 protein: CSVEVLGQGHEQFF
CDR3 DNA: TGCAGCGTTGAGGTTCTGGGGCAGGGGCATGAGCAGTTCTTC

D gene: TRBD2
V gene: TRBV11-2
clone size: few
J gene: TRBJ2-1
CDR3 protein: CASSLDPAGSVGWQFF
CDR3 DNA: TGTGCCAGCAGCTTAGACCCAGCGGGATCCGTCGGGTGGCAGTTCTTC

D gene: TRBD1
V gene: TRBV20-1
clone size: -
J gene: TRBJ2-7
CDR3 protein: CSARDRTGIDEQYF
CDR3 DNA: TGCAGTGCTAGAGACCGGACAGGGATCGACGAGCAGTACTTC

D gene: TRBD1
V gene: TRBV12-3/TRBV12-4
clone size: few
J gene: TRBJ1-2
CDR3 protein: CASSYRTGLYGYTF
CDR3 DNA: TGTGCCAGCAGTTATCGGACAGGGCTCTATGGCTACACCTTC

D gene: TRBD1
V gene: TRBV4-2
clone size: once
J gene: TRBJ2-1
CDR3 protein: CASNQEDGQGYYNEQFF
CDR3 DNA: TGTGCCAGCAACCAAGAGGATGGACAGGGGTACTACAATGAGCAGTTCTTC